This T cell receptor (beta chain) is from a study of human T cells and chemical hapten exposure. Study outcomes and limitations: After DPC sensitization, TCRs above 1 in 1000 frequency showed no change.

CDR1 and CDR2 from the germline V gene are LGHNT and FRNRAP. Losses at the gene ends were 7 bases for V and 5 bases for J; bases not matched to a gene: 6. The CDR3 sequence is 14 residues long. Time point meaning: healthy volunteer bleed at 6 weeks. The authors extracted total RNA from unfractionated whole blood. A single record per CDR3 protein comes from TCRdb applying MiXCR to the RACE reads. The data show roughly 75,000 distinct CDR3 sequences, with 8.5% to 9.5% seen just once and roughly 1.5% held by the top ten. This clonotype was found a few times. Its antigen remains unknown. This TCR was sampled from a female donor in good health. Some clones in this sample may be carry-over from other donors' samples. The sequenced material came from whole blood. J is TRBJ2-2 and V is TRBV12-5, with TRBD1 identical over 8 bases. The chain's CDR3 is CASARDRMTGELFF. For the CDR3, the DNA is TGTGCTAGTGCCCGGGACAGGATGACCGGGGAGCTGTTTTTT.